What follows describes a single T cell receptor beta chain. Its target is unknown. Sequence at one end of the junction differs from germline and may be a read error. This sample is drawn from a study of T cell repertoires in cytomegalovirus infection. At the level of the study: Recently identified HLA-C-restricted and well-studied HLA-B-restricted CMV epitopes were used. Through public TCR beta signatures, both CMV infection and matching HLA type were indicated. Notes on the study in general: Cumulative public TCR beta family frequency identified CMV carriers with the relevant HLA. Clonotype analysis showed dominance of the ex vivo response by HLA-C-restricted CMV-specific TCR beta clonotypes.

The germline V gene has CDR1 MGHRA and CDR2 YSYEKL. The CDR3 runs to 16 residues. TCRdb called the reads again in MiXCR, with one record for every CDR3 protein. Found here are approximately 910,000 distinct CDR3 sequences, approximately 32% of them singletons; the top ten hold roughly 12%. The chain recombines TRBV4-1 with TRBJ2-1, with 9 nucleotides matching TRBD2. This sequence was found in a human donor in good health (CMV status not recorded). Some clones in this sample may be carry-over from other donors' samples. Sample: cultured CD8+ T cells from PBMCs, taken from culture after CMV antigen stimulation. In nucleotides, the CDR3 is TGTGCCAGCAGCCAACTGGGACTAGCTCTCTACAATGAGCAGTTCTTC. Protein product: CASSQLGLALYNEQFF.